The T cell receptor beta chain described here comes from a study of cytomegalovirus exposure and HLA in healthy donors (dated by TCRdb to between 2016 and 2019). For the wider study: An earlier analysis of some 600 of the donors reported approximately 300 Gb of sequence data and around 110 million unique TCR beta sequences obtained from about 179 million T cells. In an earlier analysis of 587 of the donors, high-throughput TCR beta sequencing was used to judge whether each TCR beta V gene segment behaved as functional or pseudogenic. An early release that covered about 600 HLA-typed donors contained approximately 300 gigabases of sequencing data and 75 million to 100 million unique TCR sequences. The number of donors typed differed by locus, with roughly 629-640 for A, B, C, DRB1 and DQB1, about 500 for DQA1, 606 for DPA1, and some 470 for DPB1. Among roughly 370 genotyped donors of the cohort, an average of around 240,000 unique TCR beta nucleotide sequences were sequenced per donor, 15% to 20% of them non-productive. To study patterns of TCR occurrence, a later analysis re-analyzed previously published TCR beta repertoires from more than 550 donors and added high-resolution HLA genotyping. The study used immunosequencing to profile the T cell repertoires of around 600 subjects and linked those repertoires to cytomegalovirus serostatus. The genetic ancestry cluster associated with self-reported Caucasian donors included approximately 85% of the roughly 390 genotyped donors. The study aimed to test whether signatures of past pathogen exposure could be identified by cataloging public T cell receptors. Rather than drawing on any new phenotypic data, the later analysis identified candidate immune exposures from TCR beta sequences and the way those sequences occurred across donors. Along with the roughly 610-subject first cohort, a separate validation cohort of more than 90 different subjects was used. Donor age, sex, ethnicity and CMV serostatus were compiled together with the repertoire data. Because of strong linkage in the cohort, 4 to 6 DR-DQ haplotypes were treated as single units for association and clustering. In a later genetic analysis, genome-wide SNP genotypes for about 65% of the 666 donors were used, and that subset was treated as a discovery cohort. Both class I and class II loci were covered by HLA typing, at four-digit resolution. All discovery cohort repertoires had been generated on a single sequencing platform. To predict cytomegalovirus infection status, the study combined high-throughput TCR immunosequencing, statistical association of individual TCRs with disease status, and machine learning. Overall study outcomes, separate from this receptor: Most CMV-associated TCR beta chains appeared to be HLA-restricted in a later analysis, and the HLA associations seemed to be driven largely by CMV exposure. The study gave a list of about 170 TCR beta chains associated with cytomegalovirus. Only TCR beta chains were sequenced in this cohort, and the absence of alpha or paired-chain data limited detectable features. Most TCR sequences were observed very rarely across donors, whereas some public TCRs were present in many individuals. According to a later analysis, TCR association rates differed among HLA loci, with DRB1 alleles showing the most associated TCRs and HLA-C alleles showing the fewest. The 87-base-pair reads could not distinguish some IMGT-functional V segments, including TRBV6-2 and TRBV6-3, so those segments were excluded. Three of the identified cytomegalovirus-associated TCR beta chains were confirmed in vitro to be specific for cytomegalovirus antigens. In a later analysis, several top co-occurrence clusters were reported to appear linked to parvovirus B19, influenza, CMV and Epstein-Barr virus. A cluster of highly shared sequence variants was judged likely to be a technical artifact of the sequencing pipeline. A later analysis found that HLA-associated TCR beta chains were more clonally expanded and had lower generation probabilities than equally common non-associated chains. In an earlier analysis of about 540 of the donors, most TCR beta V segments were observed in productive rearrangements about 87% or about 30% of the time, broadly matching IMGT annotations. According to the authors, the approach could potentially be generalized to other disease states and immunological phenotypes. The presence/absence analyses assumed that sequencing depth was roughly uniform across donors, and that assumption may not be true. When HLA alleles, especially DR and DQ, strongly co-occurred, TCR associations were difficult to assign to individual alleles. In a later genetic analysis, a missense DCLRE1C variant was associated with V-gene and J-gene trimming of TCR beta chains, and the association was replicated in an independent cohort. Compared with the roughly 670-donor mean, donors in an Asian-associated ancestry cluster had fewer N-insertions in productive TCRs, according to a later genetic analysis. A later analysis associated roughly 17,000 TCR beta sequences with specific HLA alleles at a false discovery rate of 0.05. Linkage disequilibrium might explain the correlated functional status among segregating V segments, but an unknown experimental factor could not be ruled out. A further reported finding was that TCR beta sequences accurately predicted the HLA-A and HLA-B alleles for most subjects in the first cohort. The classifier was reported to diagnose cytomegalovirus status with high specificity and sensitivity in both the original and validation cohorts. The only immune exposure information available for the cohort was CMV serostatus. Because some donors lacked HLA typing at each locus, the association tests relied only on the typed subset. Because counts were too low, about 15 rarely observed V segments, including chromosome 9 orphons, were left out of the earlier analysis of about 620 of the donors.

The cohort consisted of fewer than 700 healthy bone marrow donors. At the time of sampling, all cohort members were nominally healthy, though unrecorded immune exposures were likely present. The donor tested CMV seropositive and was one of the 289 seropositive cohort members. Each donor provided a peripheral blood sample, and peripheral blood mononuclear cells were used for TCR beta sequencing. The Qiagen DNeasy Blood Extraction Kit was used to extract genomic DNA from the blood cell samples. Of note for this clone: Its antigen is not yet known. No base quality values were provided; no much bigger clone lies one nucleotide off.

The library was produced with the immunoSEQ multiplex PCR assay. For the multiplex PCR, a mixture combining 60 forward primers for TCR Vbeta segments and 13 reverse primers for TCR Jbeta segments was used. The CDR3 region of rearranged TCR beta genes was amplified from genomic DNA by a multiplex PCR assay. Amplified TCR beta libraries were sequenced as 87-base-pair reads on the Illumina HiSeq System. Per the original workflow: In a later analysis, some 80 million unique TCR beta chains were counted across the roughly 610 repertoires, and around 10 million of these chains were shared by at least two donors. To remove PCR and sequencing errors, raw reads were error-corrected and collapsed into unique sequences using a nearest-neighbor algorithm that merged closely related sequences. Alignment of CDR3 sequences to IMGT reference sequences was used to assign V, D and J gene segments. For a sequence to be retained, at least a six-nucleotide match to both a V gene segment and a J gene segment was required. Rearrangements were classified as productive when the CDR3 lacked stop codons and remained in frame with V and J, and all other rearrangements were classified as non-productive. CDR3 was defined by IMGT convention, running from the second conserved V-encoded cysteine to the conserved J-encoded phenylalanine. In an earlier analysis of 587 of the donors, sequences lacking an unambiguous match to a single V gene segment were excluded. An earlier analysis of a few hundred of the donors called V segments functional above 56.7% productive rearrangements and segregating when the between-donor standard deviation exceeded 5%. To diagnose cytomegalovirus status from the catalog of TCR beta chain sequences, a statistical classification framework was built. In a later analysis, TCR nucleotide sequences were compared against IMGT/GENE-DB human TR gene sequences so that V and J genes could be assigned. A later analysis assigned CDR3 sequences and most-parsimonious VDJ recombination scenarios with the TCRdist pipeline. In a later analysis, each TCR beta chain was defined by its CDR3 amino acid sequence together with its V-gene family, and reads lacking a unique V-gene family were excluded. In a later analysis, approximately 640 highly shared, low-generation-probability nucleotide sequences were removed to address suspected cross-contamination and a sequencing artifact. In a later analysis, a clonal expansion index was calculated for each public chain from normalized within-repertoire ranks of inferred template counts. Generation probabilities in a later analysis came from a VDJ recombination model fitted to out-of-frame rearrangements, and those results were checked against IGoR. A later analysis scored TCR-TCR, TCR-HLA and TCR-CMV co-occurrence with hypergeometric tests, applying a repertoire-size bias correction to TCR pairs. In a later analysis, false discovery rates were estimated by permuting HLA or CMV assignments 20 times. In a later analysis, co-occurring TCRs were grouped using DBSCAN, and TCRdist sequence similarity was added for clustering within HLA-allele-positive subsets. For co-occurrence clustering, repertoires with fewer than 30,000 or more than 120,000 public chains were excluded, along with five repertoires with anomalous nucleotide sharing. Drawn from immuneACCESS, this table holds only the in-frame rearrangements with V and J called that TCRdb kept. Clones are partly lost; checked studies trace under half to an unresolved V gene and leave the rest unexplained. V, J and clone size were drawn from that table, and D and trimming were deduced from the DNA. A total of around 86,000 clones appear in this sample, more than 60% of them only once. Around 3.2% of the sample is taken by the ten largest.

V is cut back by 5 bases and J by 6 bases, with 8 bases in the junction unmatched. Taken from the germline V gene, the CDR1 and CDR2 loops are SGHAT and FQNNGV. The CDR3, cysteine through phenylalanine, is 15 amino acids long. Here the CDR3 DNA is all that survives: 45 bases in frame from base 1. The sequence derives from a man aged 50 to 60 in good health and CMV-seropositive. The V gene is TRBV11-2 and the J gene is TRBJ1-4; a stretch of 8 junction bases matches TRBD1. Sequenced material: PBMCs. The CDR3: CASSLIAGGDEKLFF. The bases are TGTGCCAGCAGCCTAATAGCAGGGGGCGATGAAAAACTGTTTTTT.